This T cell receptor (beta chain) was observed in a study of blood T cell repertoires in COVID-19. Overall study context: The United States, Italy and Spain provided the acute and convalescent COVID-19 samples. PBMCs, B-cell-depleted T cells, or T cells were the source of the cDNA or gDNA that made up the material.

CDR3 size: 16 residues. V was pared by 2 bases and J by 1 base, with 7 bases of the junction left unmatched. Germline-derived CDR1 and CDR2 are SGHTA and FQGTGA. Per the original data handling: Reference gene primer amplification gave estimated nucleated cell counts. Clones were read by immunoSEQ multiplex PCR, and TCRdb kept only the in-frame ones, dropping some. The D gene and trimming were derived from the DNA, and the V and J assignments and clone size from that table. The sample contains 70,000 to 100,000 clones, approximately 90% of which appear only once. The chain has TRBV7-3 and TRBJ1-1; 7 nucleotides align to TRBD1. The receptor was isolated from a man between 60 and 70 years old with acute or convalescent COVID-19. The specimen was peripheral blood. CDR3 region: CASSLQGVAANTEAFF. Written as DNA, the CDR3 is TGTGCCAGCAGCTTACAGGGGGTAGCGGCGAACACTGAAGCTTTCTTT.